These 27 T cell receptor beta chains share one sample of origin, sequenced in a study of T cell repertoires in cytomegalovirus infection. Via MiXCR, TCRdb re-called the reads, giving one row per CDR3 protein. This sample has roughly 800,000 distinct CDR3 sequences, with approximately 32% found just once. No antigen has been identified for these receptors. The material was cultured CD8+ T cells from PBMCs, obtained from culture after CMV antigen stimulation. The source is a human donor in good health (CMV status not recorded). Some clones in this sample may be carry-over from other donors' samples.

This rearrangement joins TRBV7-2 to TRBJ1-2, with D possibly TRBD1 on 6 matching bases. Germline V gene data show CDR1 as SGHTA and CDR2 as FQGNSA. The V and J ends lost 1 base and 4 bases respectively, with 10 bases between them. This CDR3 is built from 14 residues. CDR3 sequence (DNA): TGTGCCAGCAGCTTAGAGTGGACAGCCTATGGCTACACCTTC. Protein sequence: CASSLEWTAYGYTF.

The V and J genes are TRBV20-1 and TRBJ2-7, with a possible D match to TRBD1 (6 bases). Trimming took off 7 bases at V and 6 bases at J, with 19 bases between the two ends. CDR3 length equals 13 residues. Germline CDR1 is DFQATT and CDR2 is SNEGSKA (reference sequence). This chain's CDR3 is CSVRGRGPFEQYV. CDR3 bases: TGCAGTGTACGAGGCAGGGGTCCCTTCGAGCAGTACGTC.

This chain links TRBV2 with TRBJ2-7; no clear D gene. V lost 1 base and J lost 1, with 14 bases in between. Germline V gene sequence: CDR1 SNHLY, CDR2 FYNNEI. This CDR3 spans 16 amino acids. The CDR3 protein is CASSEERVERSYEQYV. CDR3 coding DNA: TGTGCCAGCAGTGAAGAGAGAGTAGAGAGGTCCTACGAGCAGTACGTC.

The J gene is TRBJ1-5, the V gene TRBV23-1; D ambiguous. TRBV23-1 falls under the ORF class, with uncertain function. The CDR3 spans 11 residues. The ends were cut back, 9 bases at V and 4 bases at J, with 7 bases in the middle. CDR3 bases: TGCGCCAGTCACAGAAATCAGCCCCAGCATTTT. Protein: CASHRNQPQHF.

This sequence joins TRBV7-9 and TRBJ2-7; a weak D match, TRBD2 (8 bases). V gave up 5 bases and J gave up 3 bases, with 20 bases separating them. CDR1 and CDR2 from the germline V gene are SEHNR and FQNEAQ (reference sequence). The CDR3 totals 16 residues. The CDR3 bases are TGTGCCAGCAGCACTGCAGGGGGACTAGGGAACTACGAGCAGTACTTC. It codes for CASSTAGGLGNYEQYF.

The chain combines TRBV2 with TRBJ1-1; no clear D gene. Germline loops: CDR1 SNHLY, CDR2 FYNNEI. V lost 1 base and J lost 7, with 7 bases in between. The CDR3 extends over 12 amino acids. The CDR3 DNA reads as TGTGCCAGCAGTGAAGTGGAGGGTGAAGCTTTCTTT. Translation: CASSEVEGEAFF.

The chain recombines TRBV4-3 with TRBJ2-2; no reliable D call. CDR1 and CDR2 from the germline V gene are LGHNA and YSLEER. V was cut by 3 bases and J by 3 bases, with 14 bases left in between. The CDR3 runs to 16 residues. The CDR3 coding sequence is TGCGCCAGCAGCCAGGGCCTAGGGTTCTACACCGGGGAGCTGTTTTTT. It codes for CASSQGLGFYTGELFF.

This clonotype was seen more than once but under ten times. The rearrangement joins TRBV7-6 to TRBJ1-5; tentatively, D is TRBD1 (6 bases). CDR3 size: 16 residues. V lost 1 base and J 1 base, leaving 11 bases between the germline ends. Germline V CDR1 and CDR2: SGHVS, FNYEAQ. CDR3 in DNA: TGTGCCAGCAGCTTAGGGGTCCAGGGGAGCAATCAGCCCCAGCATTTT. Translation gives CASSLGVQGSNQPQHF.

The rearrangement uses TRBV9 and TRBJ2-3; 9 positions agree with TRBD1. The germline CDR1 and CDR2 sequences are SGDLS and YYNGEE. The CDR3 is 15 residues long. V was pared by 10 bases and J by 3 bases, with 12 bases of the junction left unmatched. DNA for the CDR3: TGTGCCTCCACCGTAAGGACAGGGGAAACAGATACGCAGTATTTT. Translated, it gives CASTVRTGETDTQYF.

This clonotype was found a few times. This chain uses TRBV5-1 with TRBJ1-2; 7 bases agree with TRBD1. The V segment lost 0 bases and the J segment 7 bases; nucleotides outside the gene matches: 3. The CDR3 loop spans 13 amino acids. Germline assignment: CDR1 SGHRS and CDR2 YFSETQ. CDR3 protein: CASSLETGSGYTF. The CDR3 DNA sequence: TGCGCCAGCAGCTTGGAGACAGGGTCTGGCTACACCTTC.

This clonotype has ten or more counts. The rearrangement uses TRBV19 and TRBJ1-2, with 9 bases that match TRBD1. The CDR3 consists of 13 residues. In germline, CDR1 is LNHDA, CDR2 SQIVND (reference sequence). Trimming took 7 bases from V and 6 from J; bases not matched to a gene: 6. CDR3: CASNTGGGNGYTF. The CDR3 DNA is TGTGCCAGTAACACAGGGGGCGGAAATGGCTACACCTTC. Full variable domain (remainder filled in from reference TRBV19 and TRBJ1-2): DGGITQSPKYLFRKEGQNVTLSCEQNLNHDAMYWYRQDPGQGLRLIYYSQIVNDFQKGDIAEGYSVSREKKESFPLTVTSAQKNPTAFYLCASNTGGGNGYTFGSGTRLTVV.

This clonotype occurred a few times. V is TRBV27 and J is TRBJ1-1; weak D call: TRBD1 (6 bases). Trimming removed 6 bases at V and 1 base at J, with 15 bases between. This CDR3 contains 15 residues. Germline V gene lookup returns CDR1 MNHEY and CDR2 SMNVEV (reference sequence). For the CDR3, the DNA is TGTGCCAGCAGCCCACCGGGACACGAGAACACTGAAGCTTTCTTT. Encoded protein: CASSPPGHENTEAFF.

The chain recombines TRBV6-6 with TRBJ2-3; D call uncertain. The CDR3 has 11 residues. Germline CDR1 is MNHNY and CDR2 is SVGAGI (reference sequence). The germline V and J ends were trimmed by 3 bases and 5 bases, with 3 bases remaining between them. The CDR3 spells CASSYEDTQYF. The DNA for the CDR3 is TGTGCCAGCAGTTATGAAGATACGCAGTATTTT.

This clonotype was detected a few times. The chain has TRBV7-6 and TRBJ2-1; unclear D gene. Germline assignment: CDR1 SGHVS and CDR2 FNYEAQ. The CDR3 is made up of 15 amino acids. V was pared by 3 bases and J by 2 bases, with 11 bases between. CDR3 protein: CASSFEADAYNEQFF. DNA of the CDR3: TGTGCCAGCAGCTTCGAGGCCGACGCCTACAATGAGCAGTTCTTC.

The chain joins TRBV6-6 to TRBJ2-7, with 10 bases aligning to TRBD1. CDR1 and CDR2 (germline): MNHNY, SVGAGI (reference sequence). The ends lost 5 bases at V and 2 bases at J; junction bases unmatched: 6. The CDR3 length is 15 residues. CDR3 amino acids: CASSQTGGSAYEQYV. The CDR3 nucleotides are TGTGCCAGCAGTCAGACAGGGGGCAGCGCCTACGAGCAGTACGTC.

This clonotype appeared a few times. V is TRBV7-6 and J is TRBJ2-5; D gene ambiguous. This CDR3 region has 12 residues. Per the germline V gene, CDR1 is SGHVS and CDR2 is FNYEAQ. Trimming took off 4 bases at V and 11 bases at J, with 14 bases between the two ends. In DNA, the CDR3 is TGTGCCAGCAGCTCCCAGAGAGTCGCTCAGTACTTC. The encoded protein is CASSSQRVAQYF.

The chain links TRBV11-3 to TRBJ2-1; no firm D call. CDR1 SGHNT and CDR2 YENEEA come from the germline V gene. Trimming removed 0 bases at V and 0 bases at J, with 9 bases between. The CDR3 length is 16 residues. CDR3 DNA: TGTGCCAGCAGCTTAGAAGGGTCGGCCTCCTACAATGAGCAGTTCTTC. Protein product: CASSLEGSASYNEQFF.

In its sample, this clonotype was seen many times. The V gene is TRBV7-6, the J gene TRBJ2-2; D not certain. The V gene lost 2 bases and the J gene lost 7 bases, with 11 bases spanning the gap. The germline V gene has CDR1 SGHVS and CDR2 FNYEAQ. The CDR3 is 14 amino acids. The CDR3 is CASSLIPEIGELFF. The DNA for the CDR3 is TGTGCCAGCAGCTTAATCCCAGAAATCGGGGAGCTGTTTTTT.

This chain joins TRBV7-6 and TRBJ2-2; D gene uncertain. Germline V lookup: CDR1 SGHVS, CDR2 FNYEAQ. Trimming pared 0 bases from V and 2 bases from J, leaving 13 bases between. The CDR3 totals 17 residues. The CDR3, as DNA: TGTGCCAGCAGCTTAGCGTTAGGGCCCCCCAACACCGGGGAGCTGTTTTTT. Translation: CASSLALGPPNTGELFF.

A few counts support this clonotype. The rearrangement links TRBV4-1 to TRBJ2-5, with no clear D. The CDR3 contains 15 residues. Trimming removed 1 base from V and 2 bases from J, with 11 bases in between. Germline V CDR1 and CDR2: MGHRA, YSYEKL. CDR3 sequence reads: CASSQGAGAQETQYF. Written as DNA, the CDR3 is TGCGCCAGCAGCCAAGGGGCAGGAGCGCAAGAGACCCAGTACTTC.

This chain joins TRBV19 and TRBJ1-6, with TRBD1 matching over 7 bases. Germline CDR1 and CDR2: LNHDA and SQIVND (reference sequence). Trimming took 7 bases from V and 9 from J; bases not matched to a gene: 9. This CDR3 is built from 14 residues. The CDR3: CASTLTGTSSPLHF. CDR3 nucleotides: TGTGCCAGTACCCTGACAGGGACTTCTTCACCCCTCCACTTT.

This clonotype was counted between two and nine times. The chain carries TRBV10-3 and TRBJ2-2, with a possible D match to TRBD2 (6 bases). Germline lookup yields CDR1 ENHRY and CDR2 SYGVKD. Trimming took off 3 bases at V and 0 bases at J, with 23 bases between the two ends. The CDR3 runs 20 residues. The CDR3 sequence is CAISDLLGTFTPANTGELFF. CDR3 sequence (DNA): TGTGCCATCAGTGACCTGCTTGGGACTTTTACCCCAGCGAACACCGGGGAGCTGTTTTTT.

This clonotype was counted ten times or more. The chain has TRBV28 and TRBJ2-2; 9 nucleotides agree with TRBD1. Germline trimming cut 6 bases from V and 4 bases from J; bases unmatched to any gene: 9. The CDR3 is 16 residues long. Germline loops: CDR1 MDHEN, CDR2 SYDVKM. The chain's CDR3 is CASRSRGTGFTGELFF. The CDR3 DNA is TGTGCCAGCAGGTCCCGGGGGACAGGGTTCACCGGGGAGCTGTTTTTT.

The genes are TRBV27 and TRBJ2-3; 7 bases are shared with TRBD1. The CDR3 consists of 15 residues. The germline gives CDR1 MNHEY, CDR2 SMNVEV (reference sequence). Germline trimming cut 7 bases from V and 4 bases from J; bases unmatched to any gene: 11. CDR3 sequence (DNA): TGTGCCAGCACCGCCGAGGGGGCGTCGGCAGATACGCAGTATTTT. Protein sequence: CASTAEGASADTQYF.

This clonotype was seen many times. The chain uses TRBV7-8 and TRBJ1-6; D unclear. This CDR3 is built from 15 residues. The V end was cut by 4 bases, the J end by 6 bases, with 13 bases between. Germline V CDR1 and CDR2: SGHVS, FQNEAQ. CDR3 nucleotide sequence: TGTGCCAGCAGCTCCGAACCAGGCGTTAATTCACCCCTCCACTTT. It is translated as CASSSEPGVNSPLHF.

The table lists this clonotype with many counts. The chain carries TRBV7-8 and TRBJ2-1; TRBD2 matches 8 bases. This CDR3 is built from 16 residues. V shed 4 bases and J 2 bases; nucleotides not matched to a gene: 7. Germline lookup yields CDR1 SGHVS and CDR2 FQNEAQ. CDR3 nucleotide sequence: TGTGCCAGCAGCTCCCCTGACGGGGGGGCCTACAATGAGCAGTTCTTC. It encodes CASSSPDGGAYNEQFF. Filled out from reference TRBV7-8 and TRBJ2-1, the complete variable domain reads GAGVSQSPRYKVAKRGQDVALRCDPISGHVSLFWYQQALGQGPEFLTYFQNEAQLDKSGLPSDRFFAERPEGSVSTLKIQRTQQEDSAVYLCASSSPDGGAYNEQFFGPGTRLTVL.

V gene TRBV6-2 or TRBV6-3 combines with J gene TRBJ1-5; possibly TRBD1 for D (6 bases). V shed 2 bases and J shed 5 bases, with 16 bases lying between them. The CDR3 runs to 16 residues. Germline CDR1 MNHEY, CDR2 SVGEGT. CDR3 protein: CASSYGGTLNYQPQHF. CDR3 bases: TGTGCCAGCAGTTACGGGGGCACTCTTAATTATCAGCCCCAGCATTTT.